This TCR beta chain was obtained from a study of early stage breast cancer tumors. Study context: Most invasive tumors, about 75% of the 16, were ER+/PR+/HER2-. Study-wide findings and caveats: Tumor and normal breast were distinguished via blood comparison in about 90% of the 16 patients. Tumors had roughly 2.6-fold higher T cell density than normal breast. Functional markers like CD4, CD8 and FOXP3 were missed in bulk sequencing.

Using immunoSEQ multiplex PCR, the repertoire was profiled, and TCRdb retains in-frame clones only, with some absent. The data hold 60,000 to 75,000 clones, with 80% observed a single time. Turning to this clone: As yet, its antigen is unknown.

This TCR was sampled from a person between 35 and 49 years old with breast cancer. Sequenced input: blood.

Here the CDR3 reads CASSLTGTGELFF. For the CDR3, the DNA is TGTGCCAGCAGTTTGACGGGCACCGGGGAGCTGTTTTTT. J is TRBJ2-2 and V is TRBV27; D not resolved. The CDR3 consists of 13 residues. Germline CDR1 MNHEY, CDR2 SMNVEV (reference sequence). Trimming took off 3 bases at V and 4 bases at J, with 6 bases between the two ends.